These 9 T cell receptor beta chains share one sample of origin, sequenced in a study of T-cell memory formation after mild COVID-19. From the 5' RACE reads, TCRdb called clonotypes with MiXCR, one entry per CDR3 protein. The sample includes around 470,000 distinct CDR3 sequences, about 19% of them seen just once. The sample taken for sequencing was PBMCs or a T cell subset sorted from them (not recorded which). These receptor sequences come from an adult woman who had mild COVID-19 (a few samples of this study predate the infection). Cell type and time point are not known.

The CDR3 loop reads CASSPRGATASGNTIYF. The CDR3 nucleotides are TGTGCCAGCAGCCCGAGGGGGGCGACGGCCTCTGGAAACACCATATATTTT. V is TRBV6-5 and J is TRBJ1-3; perhaps TRBD1 as D (6 bases). Trimming stripped 6 bases from V and 0 bases from J, with 18 bases between. The CDR3 sequence is 17 residues long. Germline V gene sequence: CDR1 MNHEY, CDR2 SVGAGI.

This clonotype was recorded a few times. This chain connects TRBV7-3 to TRBJ2-3; D could derive from TRBD1 or TRBD2 (6 bases each). Germline V CDR1 and CDR2: SGHTA, FQGTGA. The germline V and J ends were trimmed by 2 bases and 4 bases, with 13 bases remaining between them. The CDR3 runs to 15 residues. CDR3 amino acids: CASSLYTGAPDTQYF. The CDR3 DNA reads TGTGCCAGCAGCTTATATACGGGGGCCCCAGATACGCAGTATTTT.

The chain links TRBV2 to TRBJ1-2, with D uncertain. V shed 1 base and J shed 6 bases, with 6 bases lying between them. The CDR3 extends over 12 amino acids. Germline V gives CDR1 SNHLY, CDR2 FYNNEI. The CDR3 DNA reads TGTGCCAGCAGTGAAGGCCCGAATGGCTACACCTTC. It translates to CASSEGPNGYTF. The full variable domain, in which reference TRBV2 and TRBJ1-2 provide the parts outside the CDR3, is EPEVTQTPSHQVTQMGQEVILRCVPISNHLYFYWYRQILGQKVEFLVSFYNNEISEKSEIFDDQFSVERPDGSNFTLKIRSTKLEDSAMYFCASSEGPNGYTFGSGTRLTVV.

The J gene is TRBJ2-7, the V gene TRBV4-3, with unresolved D. CDR3 length: 13 amino acids. Trimming removed 0 bases at V and 2 bases at J, with 5 bases between. Germline CDR1 is LGHNA and CDR2 is YSLEER. CDR3 bases: TGCGCCAGCAGCCAAGATCAGCCCTACGAGCAGTACTTC. Protein sequence: CASSQDQPYEQYF.

In this sample, this clonotype turned up a few times. The chain joins TRBV9 to TRBJ2-1; weak D call: TRBD1 (5 bases). Between the trimmed V and J ends, which lost 0 bases and 7 bases, there was a span of 14 bases. The CDR3 spans 15 residues. Germline V lookup: CDR1 SGDLS, CDR2 YYNGEE. The CDR3 sequence is CASSVGPAGQNEQFF. DNA of the CDR3: TGTGCCAGCAGCGTAGGCCCGGCAGGGCAAAATGAGCAGTTCTTC.

This clonotype was picked up a small number of times. The chain links TRBV14 to TRBJ2-5; 9 nucleotides align to TRBD1. CDR1 is SGHDN, CDR2 FVKESK, per germline. V lost 5 bases, J lost 4 bases, and 8 bases stayed unmatched. The CDR3 loop spans 15 amino acids. CDR3 amino acids: CASSELRTGVETQYF. In DNA form, the CDR3 reads TGTGCCAGCAGCGAGTTACGGACAGGGGTAGAGACCCAGTACTTC.

V is TRBV7-8 and J is TRBJ2-1; 10 positions agree with TRBD2. V dropped 5 bases and J dropped 7; count of bases not matched to a gene: 8. CDR1 and CDR2 from the germline V gene are SGHVS and FQNEAQ. This CDR3 has 15 amino acids. The CDR3: CASSPLAGGPNEQFF. CDR3 in DNA: TGTGCCAGCAGCCCATTAGCGGGGGGTCCGAATGAGCAGTTCTTC.

The J gene is TRBJ2-2, the V gene TRBV19, with TRBD1 identical over 7 bases. The germline V gene encodes CDR1 LNHDA and CDR2 SQIVND (reference sequence). The CDR3 loop spans 12 amino acids. The junction had 6 bases not matched to a gene; V was cut back by 8 bases and J by 9 bases. CDR3 region: CASGPRGRELFF. CDR3 in DNA: TGTGCCAGTGGACCCAGGGGGAGGGAGCTGTTTTTT.

V usage is TRBV4-2 and J usage is TRBJ1-2; no definite D call. Germline CDR1 LGHNA, CDR2 YNFKEQ. This CDR3 is built from 14 residues. V lost 1 base, J lost 4 bases, and 10 bases lay in between. The CDR3 DNA is TGTGCCAGCAGCCAAGGGGTCCTTCTCTATGGCTACACCTTC. This encodes CASSQGVLLYGYTF.